This T cell receptor (beta chain) is drawn from a study of identical twins. Notes on this clonotype: Its matching antigen is unknown.

V shed 3 bases and J shed 6 bases, with 18 bases lying between them. The CDR3 has 16 residues. CDR1 is DFQATT and CDR2 is SNEGSKA in the germline V gene (reference sequence). Study-level points and caveats: Weaker excess twin sharing was seen among beta out-of-frame sequences. One should note that invariant MAIT and iNKT cells could partly confound zero-insertion analyses.

Among all donors, each was a healthy Caucasian. Template switching (which added a universal primer site) was used, and cDNA carried unique molecular identifiers. TCRdb independently ran MiXCR on the 5' RACE reads; one entry per CDR3 protein. The sample has approximately 470,000 distinct CDR3 sequences; more than 13% are singletons. This same sample was also taken into another study, of yellow fever vaccine responses in identical twins.

The TCR originated in a woman between 18 and 30 years old in good health. Sequencing was performed on CD4+ T cells sorted from blood. V gene TRBV20-1 combines with J gene TRBJ1-6; D uncertain. CDR3 DNA sequence: TGCAGTGCTAGTGAGCTCCAGTGGCGATCTAATTCACCCCTCCACTTT. Its protein is CSASELQWRSNSPLHF.